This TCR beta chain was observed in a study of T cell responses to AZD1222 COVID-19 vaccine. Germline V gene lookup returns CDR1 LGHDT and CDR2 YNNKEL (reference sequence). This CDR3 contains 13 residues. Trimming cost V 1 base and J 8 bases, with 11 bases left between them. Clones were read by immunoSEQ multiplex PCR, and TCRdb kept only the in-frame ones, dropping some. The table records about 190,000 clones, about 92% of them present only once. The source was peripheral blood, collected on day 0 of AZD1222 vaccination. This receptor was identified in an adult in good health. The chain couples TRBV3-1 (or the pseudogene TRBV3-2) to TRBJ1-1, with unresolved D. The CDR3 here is CASSQGHATEAFF. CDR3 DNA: TGTGCCAGCAGCCAAGGGCATGCGACCGAAGCTTTCTTT.